This entry lists 5 T cell receptor beta chains sequenced from one sample in a study of T cell repertoires in cytomegalovirus infection. TCRdb re-analysed the reads in MiXCR, keeping a single row per CDR3 protein. The sample lists 300,000 to 400,000 distinct CDR3 sequences, 15% to 20% occurring once. Sequencing input: PBMCs. These TCRs come from a human donor in good health (CMV status not recorded). Some clones in this sample may be carry-over from other donors' samples.

In this sample, this clonotype turned up many times. J is TRBJ2-7 and V is TRBV6-1; no firm D call. There are 16 residues in the CDR3. The germline CDR1 and CDR2 sequences are MNHNS and SASEGT. Trimming took 0 bases from V and 2 from J, leaving 14 bases between them. CDR3 region: CASSEALLSLPYEQYF. CDR3 DNA sequence: TGTGCCAGCAGTGAAGCGCTTCTGTCGTTGCCCTACGAGCAGTACTTC.

This clonotype has a handful of counts. The gene calls are TRBV6-6 and TRBJ2-3, with 12 bases matching TRBD2. The CDR3 loop spans 17 amino acids. CDR1 MNHNY and CDR2 SVGAGI come from the germline V gene (reference sequence). With V trimmed by 7 bases and J by 2 bases, 10 bases remained unmatched. CDR3 amino acids: CASNLRTSGAYTDTQYF. The CDR3 nucleotides are TGTGCCAGCAACTTGAGGACTAGCGGGGCCTACACAGATACGCAGTATTTT.

In DNA, the CDR3 is TGTGCCAGCAGCCCCCCACCCGGGGAGCTGTTTTTT. This encodes CASSPPPGELFF. V usage is TRBV12-3 or TRBV12-4 and J usage is TRBJ2-2; D not resolved. The length of the CDR3 is 12 residues. V gave up 6 bases and J gave up 6 bases, with 8 bases separating them.

Turning to this clonotype: A read error may produce the germline difference seen at one junction end. The V call is TRBV7-3, the J call TRBJ2-1; either TRBD1 or TRBD2 may fit D (5 bases each). The CDR3 runs to 13 residues. Germline V lookup: CDR1 SGHTA, CDR2 FQGTGA. The CDR3: CVSSPLQGTEQFF. The CDR3 nucleotides are TGTGTCAGCAGCCCCTTACAAGGGACTGAGCAGTTCTTC. Variable domain in full (rest from reference TRBV7-3 and TRBJ2-1): GAGVSQTPSNKVTEKGKYVELRCDPISGHTALYWYRQSLGQGPEFLIYFQGTGAADDSGLPNDRFFAVRPEGSVSTLKIQRTERGDSAVYLCVSSPLQGTEQFFGPGTRLTVL.

Only a few counts were recorded for this clonotype. V gene TRBV7-2 combines with J gene TRBJ2-3; 14 bases match TRBD2. The CDR3 sequence is 16 residues long. J lost 4 bases, V lost 5 bases, and 5 bases had no gene match. From germline, CDR1 is SGHTA and CDR2 FQGNSA. The CDR3 region is CASSPRLAGGPDTQYF. The CDR3 region has the DNA TGTGCCAGCAGCCCACGACTAGCGGGGGGGCCAGATACGCAGTATTTT.